One sample yielded the 24 T cell receptor beta chains listed below, sequenced in a study of blood T cell repertoires in COVID-19. This table comes from immunoSEQ multiplex PCR, and its TCRdb copy is limited to in-frame clones, with some not included. The repertoire holds roughly 90,000 clones, with approximately 82% as singletons. Material for sequencing was peripheral blood. These receptors were obtained from a woman between 65 and 79 years old with acute or convalescent COVID-19.

The gene calls are TRBV18 and TRBJ2-7, with TRBD1 matching over 9 bases. V was clipped by 1 base and J by 5 bases; unmatched bases: 3. Germline V gene sequence: CDR1 KGHSH, CDR2 LQKENI. The CDR3 sequence is 14 residues long. The CDR3 protein is CASSPLGQGDEQYF. In DNA form, the CDR3 reads TGTGCCAGCTCACCACTGGGACAGGGAGACGAGCAGTACTTC.

This clone was seen just once. The gene calls are TRBV5-1 and TRBJ2-7, with D possibly TRBD1 on 6 matching bases. V gave up 7 bases and J gave up 5 bases, with 13 bases separating them. The CDR3 contains 12 residues. Per germline, CDR1 SGHRS and CDR2 YFSETQ. The CDR3: CASHRERDEQYF. As DNA, the CDR3 is TGCGCCAGCCACAGGGAAAGGGACGAGCAGTACTTC. Filled out from reference TRBV5-1 and TRBJ2-7, the complete variable domain reads KAGVTQTPRYLIKTRGQQVTLSCSPISGHRSVSWYQQTPGQGLQFLFEYFSETQRNKGNFPGRFSGRQFSNSRSEMNVSTLELGDSALYLCASHRERDEQYFGPGTRLTVT.

The rearrangement links TRBV10-2 to TRBJ1-1; D not resolved. The CDR3 runs to 13 residues. In germline, CDR1 is WSHSY, CDR2 SAAADI. Trimming removed 4 bases from V and 0 bases from J, with 6 bases in between. The CDR3 DNA is TGCGCCAGCAGTGTTTCTCTGAACACTGAAGCTTTCTTT. Its translation is CASSVSLNTEAFF.

This chain joins TRBV27 and TRBJ1-1; weak D call: TRBD1 (6 bases). CDR1 is MNHEY and CDR2 is SMNVEV in the germline V gene (reference sequence). Trimming took off 6 bases at V and 2 bases at J, with 16 bases between the two ends. The CDR3 contains 15 residues. The CDR3 DNA follows: TGTGCCAGCAGGGTACAGGGCTTCACTAACACTGAAGCTTTCTTT. This sequence encodes CASRVQGFTNTEAFF.

This sequence joins TRBV4-2 and TRBJ2-1, with 9 bases fitting TRBD2. Germline V gene sequence: CDR1 LGHNA, CDR2 YNFKEQ. With 1 base clipped from V and 5 bases from J, the junction kept 9 bases outside the gene matches. The CDR3 has 17 amino acids. CDR3 coding DNA: TGTGCCAGCAGCCAAGTTTATAGCGGGGGCGTTAACAATGAGCAGTTCTTC. It yields the protein CASSQVYSGGVNNEQFF.

This chain uses TRBV5-1 with TRBJ2-4; 11 bases are a match to TRBD1. The CDR3 length is 16 residues. Germline loops: CDR1 SGHRS, CDR2 YFSETQ. Trimming cost V 4 bases and J 8 bases; bases outside gene matches: 11. CDR3 in amino acids: CASSLGGQGVRDIQYF. The CDR3 DNA sequence: TGCGCCAGCAGCCTCGGGGGACAGGGGGTTCGAGACATTCAGTACTTC.

The chain recombines TRBV11-2 with TRBJ2-2; D unclear. Germline-derived CDR1 and CDR2 are SGHAT and FQNNGV. The CDR3 is made up of 12 amino acids. V lost 3 bases and J lost 7, with 6 bases in between. This chain's CDR3 is CASSFYGGELFF. CDR3 in DNA: TGTGCCAGCAGCTTCTACGGCGGGGAGCTGTTTTTT.

The CDR3 loop is CATDPGGTEAFF. The CDR3 DNA follows: TGTGCCACTGATCCCGGGGGGACTGAAGCTTTCTTT. The chain links TRBV10-3 to TRBJ1-1; a weak D match, TRBD1 (5 bases). The length of the CDR3 is 12 residues. V lost 10 bases and J lost 5, with 14 bases in between. The germline CDR1 and CDR2 sequences are ENHRY and SYGVKD.

This chain links TRBV5-1 with TRBJ2-5, with TRBD2 identical over 10 bases. Germline assignment: CDR1 SGHRS and CDR2 YFSETQ. The CDR3 is 16 residues long. V lost 4 bases, J lost 7 bases, and 13 bases stayed unmatched. The CDR3 protein is CASSTGASGGTRTQYF. CDR3 DNA sequence: TGCGCCAGCAGCACGGGGGCTAGCGGGGGAACGAGGACCCAGTACTTC.

This clone was seen only a few times. The chain combines TRBV25-1 with TRBJ2-7; possible D gene TRBD1, 5 bases. V was cut by 7 bases and J by 3 bases, with 7 bases left in between. The germline V gene encodes CDR1 MGHDK and CDR2 SYGVNS. The CDR3 has 11 amino acids. CDR3 DNA: TGTGCCAGCATCCAGGGCTACGAGCAGTACTTC. Translated, it gives CASIQGYEQYF.

Points on this clone: An end of the junction differs from the germline gene, which may be a read error. This rearrangement joins TRBV7-8 to TRBJ2-7, with D tentatively TRBD2 (5 bases). The CDR3 is 14 residues long. Germline loops: CDR1 SGHVS, CDR2 FQNEAQ. The CDR3 is CASSLGYGAYEQYF. The CDR3 DNA reads TGTGCCAGCAGTTTAGGGTACGGGGCCTACGAGCAGTACTTC.

The rearrangement uses TRBV18 and TRBJ2-1, with 7 bases identical to TRBD1. V lost 3 bases and J lost 7; bases outside the gene matches: 6. Germline CDR1 is KGHSH and CDR2 is LQKENI. This CDR3 region has 14 residues. CDR3 coding DNA: TGTGCCAGCTCACCTCCTGGACAGGCTAATGAGCAGTTCTTC. This sequence encodes CASSPPGQANEQFF. The full variable domain, rest sourced from reference TRBV18 and TRBJ2-1, is NAGVMQNPRHLVRRRGQEARLRCSPMKGHSHVYWYRQLPEEGLKFMVYLQKENIIDESGMPKERFSAEFPKEGPSILRIQQVVRGDSAAYFCASSPPGQANEQFFGPGTRLTVL.

The rearrangement links TRBV15 to TRBJ2-5; D possibly corresponds to TRBD1 (5 bases). From germline, CDR1 is LNHNV and CDR2 YYDKDF (reference sequence). The CDR3 loop spans 16 amino acids. Trimming removed 0 bases from V and 4 bases from J, with 15 bases in between. For the CDR3, the DNA is TGTGCCACCAGCAGAGATCAAGGGGTAACTTCAGAGACCCAGTACTTC. The encoded protein is CATSRDQGVTSETQYF.

V gene TRBV2 combines with J gene TRBJ1-1; 10 bases align to TRBD1. CDR1 is SNHLY and CDR2 is FYNNEI in the germline V gene. This CDR3 contains 15 residues. V dropped 9 bases and J dropped 11; count of bases not matched to a gene: 18. This chain's CDR3 is CASNPGQGSNWEAFF. The CDR3 coding sequence is TGTGCCAGTAACCCGGGACAGGGGTCAAACTGGGAGGCTTTCTTT.

This chain links TRBV3-1 (or the pseudogene TRBV3-2) with TRBJ1-4; D gene unclear. V lost 3 bases, J lost 5 bases, and 7 bases lay in between. Germline CDR1 LGHDT, CDR2 YNNKEL (reference sequence). This CDR3 spans 13 amino acids. The CDR3 protein is CASSHVPNEKLFF. CDR3 in DNA: TGTGCCAGCAGCCACGTCCCGAATGAAAAACTGTTTTTT.

This chain joins TRBV12-3 or TRBV12-4 and TRBJ2-7; tentative D call: TRBD1 (5 bases). The V gene lost 3 bases and the J gene lost 6 bases, with 9 bases spanning the gap. The CDR3 has 12 amino acids. Written as DNA, the CDR3 is TGTGCCAGCAGTTTTTCAAGGGGCGAGCAGTACTTC. This translates into CASSFSRGEQYF.

This clone appeared once. CDR3 protein: CSCLRDTTEAFF. CDR3 nucleotide sequence: TGCAGCTGCCTCCGGGACACTACTGAAGCTTTCTTT. J is TRBJ1-1 and V is TRBV29-1; tentatively, D is TRBD1 (6 bases). This CDR3 has 12 residues. Germline CDR1 SQVTM, CDR2 ANQGSEA. V was cut by 8 bases and J by 5 bases, with 15 bases left in between. Looking up the rest from reference TRBV29-1 and TRBJ1-1 gives the full variable domain: SAVISQKPSRDICQRGTSLTIQCQVDSQVTMMFWYRQQPGQSLTLIATANQGSEATYESGFVIDKFPISRPNLTFSTLTVSNMSPEDSSIYLCSCLRDTTEAFFGQGTRLTVV.

The rearrangement links TRBV9 to TRBJ1-1; D is unresolved. With 8 bases removed from V and 1 base from J, the gap between germline ends came to 12 bases. This CDR3 region has 13 residues. The germline CDR1 and CDR2 sequences are SGDLS and YYNGEE. This CDR3 is CASSTAANTEAFF. The CDR3 DNA sequence: TGTGCCAGTTCTACAGCCGCGAACACTGAAGCTTTCTTT.

The V and J genes are TRBV5-1 and TRBJ2-2; 8 bases are shared with TRBD1. The V segment lost 2 bases and the J segment 2 bases; nucleotides outside the gene matches: 2. CDR1 is SGHRS, CDR2 YFSETQ, per germline. CDR3 length: 15 residues. This CDR3 reads CASSLGQGNTGELFF. As DNA, the CDR3 is TGCGCCAGCAGCTTAGGACAGGGAAACACCGGGGAGCTGTTTTTT.

V usage is TRBV30 and J usage is TRBJ1-2; the D is unclear. The germline CDR1 and CDR2 sequences are GTSNPN and SVGIG (reference sequence). V lost 1 base, J lost 7 bases, and 7 bases lay in between. This CDR3 is built from 11 residues. For the CDR3, the DNA is TGTGCCTGGAGTGGCTCAGGTGGCTACACCTTC. Its protein is CAWSGSGGYTF.

The chain couples TRBV29-1 to TRBJ1-1; 7 bases align to TRBD1. This CDR3 comprises 10 residues. CDR1 and CDR2 (germline): SQVTM, ANQGSEA. V was pared by 6 bases and J by 8 bases, with 3 bases of the junction left unmatched. The CDR3 bases are TGCAGCGTCTTGACAGGGGAAGCTTTCTTT. Amino acids: CSVLTGEAFF.

The rearrangement joins TRBV19 to TRBJ1-1; 7 nucleotides line up with TRBD1. J was trimmed by 0 bases and V by 3 bases; bases with no gene match: 4. CDR1 is LNHDA, CDR2 SQIVND, per germline (reference sequence). This CDR3 has 15 amino acids. CDR3 in DNA: TGTGCCAGTAGTATCGGCAGGGGGATGAACACTGAAGCTTTCTTT. It yields the protein CASSIGRGMNTEAFF.

This sequence joins TRBV11-1 and TRBJ1-2, with TRBD1 matching over 8 bases. Trimming removed 5 bases from V and 8 bases from J; junction bases left unmatched: 7. The CDR3 totals 13 residues. Germline V CDR1 and CDR2: SGHAT, FQDESV (reference sequence). The CDR3 sequence is CASSPKGTGGYTF. CDR3 DNA sequence: TGTGCCAGCAGCCCCAAAGGGACAGGCGGCTACACCTTC.

The chain combines TRBV7-8 with TRBJ2-3; unclear D gene. Germline CDR1 and CDR2: SGHVS and FQNEAQ. V lost 1 base, J lost 6 bases, and 8 bases lay in between. This CDR3 has 13 amino acids. CDR3 sequence (DNA): TGTGCCAGCAGCTTAGACGCCCGGGATACGCAGTATTTT. Encoded protein: CASSLDARDTQYF.